This T cell receptor beta chain was identified during a study of CXCR3-negative and CXCR3-positive naive CD8 T cells (dated by TCRdb to the late 2010s). Concerning the study at large: In total, roughly 140 million TRB reads were obtained, which works out to roughly 1.5 +/- 0.3 million reads per library. The diversity and physicochemical repertoire analyses included eleven to twelve donors pooled from two independent experiments. The TRBV-TRBJ cluster analysis covered naive subsets from about 5 donors and memory cells from 3 donors. Here is what the overall study found, with its caveats: Repertoire diversity was comparably high in both naive subsets but much lower in memory CD8+ T cells. Because surface CD5, which is linked to self-reactivity in mice, was comparable between the naive subsets, TCR interaction strength was also inferred from the physicochemical properties of TRB CDR3s. Because CXCR3 expression was partially decreased after cryopreservation, freshly isolated PBMCs were used for most assays. Naive CXCR3-negative and CXCR3-positive cells from the same donor showed similar TRBV-TRBJ usage, whereas memory cells showed distinct patterns. TRB CDR3s from CXCR3-positive naive cells showed higher hydrophobicity (lower Kidera factor 4), lower energy, and higher strength and volume indices than CXCR3-negative naive cells.

Each CD8+ T cell subset was flow-sorted in triplicate, and some 310,000 cells per subset were placed directly into RLT lysis buffer. To keep memory contaminants out, a stringent definition of naive CD8+ T cells was applied: CD45RO-CCR7+CD27+CD95-. Using standard density gradient centrifugation, peripheral blood mononuclear cells were isolated from buffy coats. A FACSAria III was used to flow-sort naive CXCR3-negative and CXCR3-positive CD8+ T cells. An RNeasy Mini Kit was used to extract total RNA from the sorted cells. Via the germline V gene, CDR1 is SGHTA and CDR2 FQGNSA. The CDR3, cysteine through phenylalanine, is 13 amino acids long. DNA is not recorded here. The sequencer was a NextSeq 550. The Human TCR Profiling Kit (MiLaboratory) was used to make UMI-labeled 5' RACE TRB cDNA libraries. The full amount of extracted RNA was used for cDNA synthesis, and the full amount of resulting cDNA was used for PCR amplification. The libraries were made side by side, with each library going through the same number of PCR cycles. The authors' analysis ran thus. With a requirement of at least two reads per UMI, MIGEC and MiXCR extracted about 53,000 +/- 9,400 unique UMI-labeled TRB cDNA molecules per library. Each library averaged about 37,000 +/- 9,700 functional in-frame TRB CDR3 nucleotide clonotypes without stop codons. Diversity metrics, including normalized Shannon-Wiener and Chao1, were computed in VDJtools after downsampling to 5000 UMI-labeled TRB molecules per sample. Clonotype-size-weighted physicochemical properties of the central five CDR3 residues (interaction energy, strength, volume and Kidera factor 4) were computed in VDJtools. Each entry corresponds to one CDR3 protein sequence from reads that TCRdb reprocessed, and DNA is not given. In this record, the V and J calls reflect TCRdb's handling and not the investigators' own analysis. This sample's table carries some 130,000 distinct CDR3 sequences. 0.29% of the sample comes from the top ten.

A word on this clonotype: There is no known antigen for this receptor.

The sample comprised naive CXCR3- CD8+ T cells from blood. The cell subset or site label of this sample denotes: CD45RO-CCR7+CD27+CD95- naive CD8+ T cells lacking CXCR3 (TNR3-). This sequence originates from a human donor in good health. Some clones in this sample may be carry-over from other donors' samples. The sequence joins TRBV7-2 to TRBJ2-7; TCRdb returns TRBD1, unconfirmable since there is no DNA. The CDR3: CASSSDRVYEQYF.